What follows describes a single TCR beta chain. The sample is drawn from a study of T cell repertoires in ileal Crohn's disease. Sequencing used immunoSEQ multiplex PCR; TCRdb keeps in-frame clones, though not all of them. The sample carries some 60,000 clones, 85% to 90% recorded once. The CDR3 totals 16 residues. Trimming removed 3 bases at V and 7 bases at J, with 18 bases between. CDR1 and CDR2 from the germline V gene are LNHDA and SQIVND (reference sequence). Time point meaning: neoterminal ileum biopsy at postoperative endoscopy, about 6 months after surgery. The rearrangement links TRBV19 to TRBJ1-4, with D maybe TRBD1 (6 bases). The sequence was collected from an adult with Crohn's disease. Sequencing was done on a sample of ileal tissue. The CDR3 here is CASSMGGTNTREKLFF. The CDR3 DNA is TGTGCCAGTAGTATGGGGGGGACAAATACCCGTGAAAAACTGTTTTTT.